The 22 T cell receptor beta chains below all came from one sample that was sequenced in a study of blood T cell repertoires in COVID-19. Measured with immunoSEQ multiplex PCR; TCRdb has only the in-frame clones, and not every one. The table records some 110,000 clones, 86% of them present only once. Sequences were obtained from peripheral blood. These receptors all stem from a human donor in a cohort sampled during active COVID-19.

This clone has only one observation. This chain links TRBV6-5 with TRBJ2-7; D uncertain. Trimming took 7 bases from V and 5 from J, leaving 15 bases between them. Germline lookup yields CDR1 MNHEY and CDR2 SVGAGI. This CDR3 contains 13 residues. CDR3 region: CASTPPARDEQYF. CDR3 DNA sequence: TGTGCCAGCACCCCACCCGCTCGAGACGAGCAGTACTTC.

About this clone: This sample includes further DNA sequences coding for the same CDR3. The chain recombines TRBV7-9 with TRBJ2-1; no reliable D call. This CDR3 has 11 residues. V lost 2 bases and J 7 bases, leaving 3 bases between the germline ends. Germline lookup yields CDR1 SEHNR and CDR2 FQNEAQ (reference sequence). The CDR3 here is CASSLLNEQFF. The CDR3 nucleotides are TGTGCCAGCAGCTTACTAAATGAGCAGTTCTTC.

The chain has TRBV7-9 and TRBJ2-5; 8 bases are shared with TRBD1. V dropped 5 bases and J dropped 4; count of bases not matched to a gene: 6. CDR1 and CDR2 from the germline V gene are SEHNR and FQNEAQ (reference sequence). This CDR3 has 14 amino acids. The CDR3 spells CASSPGGVGETQYF. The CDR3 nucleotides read TGTGCCAGCAGCCCAGGGGGCGTGGGAGAGACCCAGTACTTC.

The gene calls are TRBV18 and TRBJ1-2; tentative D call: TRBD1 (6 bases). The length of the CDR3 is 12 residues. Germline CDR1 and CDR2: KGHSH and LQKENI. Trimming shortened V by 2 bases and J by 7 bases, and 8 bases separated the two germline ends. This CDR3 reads CASSPEGGGYTF. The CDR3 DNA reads TGTGCCAGCTCACCAGAAGGGGGTGGCTACACCTTC. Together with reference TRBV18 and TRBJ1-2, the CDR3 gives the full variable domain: NAGVMQNPRHLVRRRGQEARLRCSPMKGHSHVYWYRQLPEEGLKFMVYLQKENIIDESGMPKERFSAEFPKEGPSILRIQQVVRGDSAAYFCASSPEGGGYTFGSGTRLTVV.

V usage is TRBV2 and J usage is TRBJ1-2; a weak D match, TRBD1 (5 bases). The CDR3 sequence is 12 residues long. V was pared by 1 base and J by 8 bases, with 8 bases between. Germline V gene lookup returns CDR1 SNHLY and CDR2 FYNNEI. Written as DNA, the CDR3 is TGTGCCAGCAGTGAAGGGGGCCGAGGCTACACCTTC. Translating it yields CASSEGGRGYTF.

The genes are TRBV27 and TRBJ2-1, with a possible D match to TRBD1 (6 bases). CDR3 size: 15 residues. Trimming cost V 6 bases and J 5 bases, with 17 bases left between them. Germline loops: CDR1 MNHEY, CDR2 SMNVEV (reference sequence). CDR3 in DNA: TGTGCCAGCAGCCGAGATAGGGACATTAACAATGAGCAGTTCTTC. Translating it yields CASSRDRDINNEQFF.

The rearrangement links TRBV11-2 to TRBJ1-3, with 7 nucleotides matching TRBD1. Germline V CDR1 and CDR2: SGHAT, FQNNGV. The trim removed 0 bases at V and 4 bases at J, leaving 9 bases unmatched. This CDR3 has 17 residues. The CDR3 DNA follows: TGTGCCAGCAGCTTAGAACTATCGACAGGGAACGGAAACACCATATATTTT. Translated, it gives CASSLELSTGNGNTIYF.

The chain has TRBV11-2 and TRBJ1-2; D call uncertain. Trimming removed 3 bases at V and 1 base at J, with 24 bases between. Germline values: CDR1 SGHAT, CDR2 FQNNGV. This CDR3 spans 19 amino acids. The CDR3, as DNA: TGTGCCAGCAGCTTCCCGTCCTATGGCGGCGGGCGCGATAACTATGGCTACACCTTC. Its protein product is CASSFPSYGGGRDNYGYTF. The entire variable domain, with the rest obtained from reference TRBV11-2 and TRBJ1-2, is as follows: EAGVAQSPRYKIIEKRQSVAFWCNPISGHATLYWYQQILGQGPKLLIQFQNNGVVDDSQLPKDRFSAERLKGVDSTLKIQPAKLEDSAVYLCASSFPSYGGGRDNYGYTFGSGTRLTVV.

CDR3 in DNA: TGTGCCAGCAGTTCCACAGGGGAGACCTACAATGAGCAGTTCTTC. Translated: CASSSTGETYNEQFF. V and J are TRBV9 and TRBJ2-1, with TRBD1 matching over 7 bases. The V gene's germline CDR1 is SGDLS and CDR2 YYNGEE. This CDR3 has 15 residues. V shed 5 bases, J shed 2 bases, and the junction held 7 bases outside the gene matches.

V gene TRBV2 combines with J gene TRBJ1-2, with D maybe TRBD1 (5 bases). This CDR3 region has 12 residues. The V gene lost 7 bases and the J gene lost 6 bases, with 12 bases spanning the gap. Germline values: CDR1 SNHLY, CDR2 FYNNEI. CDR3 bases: TGTGCCAGCACCAGGGTTTTAGATGGCTACACCTTC. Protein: CASTRVLDGYTF.

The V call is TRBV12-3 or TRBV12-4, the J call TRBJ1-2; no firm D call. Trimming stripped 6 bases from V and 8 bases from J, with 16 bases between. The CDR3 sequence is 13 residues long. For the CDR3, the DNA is TGTGCCAGCAGCTTGATCTCTTCTAGGGGCTACACCTTC. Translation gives CASSLISSRGYTF.

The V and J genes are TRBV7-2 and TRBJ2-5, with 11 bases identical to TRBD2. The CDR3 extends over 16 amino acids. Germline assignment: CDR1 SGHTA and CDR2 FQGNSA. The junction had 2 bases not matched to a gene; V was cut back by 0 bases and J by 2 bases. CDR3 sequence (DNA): TGTGCCAGCAGCTTAGCAGCTAGCGGGGGGCAAGAGACCCAGTACTTC. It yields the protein CASSLAASGGQETQYF.

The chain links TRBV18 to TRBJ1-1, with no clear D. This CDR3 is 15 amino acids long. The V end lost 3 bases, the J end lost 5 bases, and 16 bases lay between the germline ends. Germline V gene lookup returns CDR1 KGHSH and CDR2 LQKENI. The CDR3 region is CASSPLPGPETEAFF. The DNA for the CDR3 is TGTGCCAGCTCACCGTTACCCGGCCCGGAGACTGAAGCTTTCTTT. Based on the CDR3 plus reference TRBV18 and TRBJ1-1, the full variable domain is NAGVMQNPRHLVRRRGQEARLRCSPMKGHSHVYWYRQLPEEGLKFMVYLQKENIIDESGMPKERFSAEFPKEGPSILRIQQVVRGDSAAYFCASSPLPGPETEAFFGQGTRLTVV.

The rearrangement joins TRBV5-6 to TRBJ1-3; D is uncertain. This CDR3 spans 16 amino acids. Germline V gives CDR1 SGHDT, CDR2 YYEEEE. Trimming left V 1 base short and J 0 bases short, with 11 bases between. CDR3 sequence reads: CASSLRSGLSGNTIYF. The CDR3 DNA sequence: TGTGCCAGCAGCTTGAGGTCAGGCCTCTCTGGAAACACCATATATTTT. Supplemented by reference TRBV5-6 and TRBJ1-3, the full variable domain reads DAGVTQSPTHLIKTRGQQVTLRCSPKSGHDTVSWYQQALGQGPQFIFQYYEEEERQRGNFPDRFSGHQFPNYSSELNVNALLLGDSALYLCASSLRSGLSGNTIYFGEGSWLTVV.

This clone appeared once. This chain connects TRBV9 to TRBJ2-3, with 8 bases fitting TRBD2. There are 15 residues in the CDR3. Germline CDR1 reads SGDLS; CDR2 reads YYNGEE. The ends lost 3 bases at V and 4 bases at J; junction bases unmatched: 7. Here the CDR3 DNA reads TGTGCCAGCAGCGCAGGAGCGGGAGCTGCAGATACGCAGTATTTT. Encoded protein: CASSAGAGAADTQYF.

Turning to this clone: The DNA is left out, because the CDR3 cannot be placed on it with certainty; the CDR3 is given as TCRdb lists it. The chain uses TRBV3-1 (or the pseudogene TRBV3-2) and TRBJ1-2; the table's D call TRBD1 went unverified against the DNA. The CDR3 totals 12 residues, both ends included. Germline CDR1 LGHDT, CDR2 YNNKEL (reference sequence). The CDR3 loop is CASSTTVGLGTF.

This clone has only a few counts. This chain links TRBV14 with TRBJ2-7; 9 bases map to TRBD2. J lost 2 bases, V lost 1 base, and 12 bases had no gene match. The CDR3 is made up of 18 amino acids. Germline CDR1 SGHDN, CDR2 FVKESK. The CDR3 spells CASSQAASGARRTYEQYF. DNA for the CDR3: TGTGCCAGCAGCCAAGCGGCTAGCGGGGCCCGACGAACCTACGAGCAGTACTTC.

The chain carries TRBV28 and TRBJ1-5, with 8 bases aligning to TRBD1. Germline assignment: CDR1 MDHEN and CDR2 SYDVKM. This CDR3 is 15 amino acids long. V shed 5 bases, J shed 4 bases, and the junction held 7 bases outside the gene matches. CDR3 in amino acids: CASSLTQGGNQPQHF. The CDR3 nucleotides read TGTGCCAGCAGTCTCACACAGGGGGGAAATCAGCCCCAGCATTTT.

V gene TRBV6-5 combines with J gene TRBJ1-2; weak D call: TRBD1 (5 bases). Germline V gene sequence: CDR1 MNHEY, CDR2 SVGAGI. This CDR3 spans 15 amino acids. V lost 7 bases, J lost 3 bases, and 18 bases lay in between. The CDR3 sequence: CASTGGVADYYGYTF. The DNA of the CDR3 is TGTGCCAGCACGGGGGGGGTGGCGGACTACTATGGCTACACCTTC.

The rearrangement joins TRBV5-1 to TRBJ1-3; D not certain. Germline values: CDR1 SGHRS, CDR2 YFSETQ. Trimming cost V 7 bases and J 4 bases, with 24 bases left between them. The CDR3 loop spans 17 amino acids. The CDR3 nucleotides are TGCGCCAGCCCCCCGAGAGGCTCTTGCACGTCAGGAAACACCATATATTTT. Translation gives CASPPRGSCTSGNTIYF. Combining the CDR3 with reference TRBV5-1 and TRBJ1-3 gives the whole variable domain KAGVTQTPRYLIKTRGQQVTLSCSPISGHRSVSWYQQTPGQGLQFLFEYFSETQRNKGNFPGRFSGRQFSNSRSEMNVSTLELGDSALYLCASPPRGSCTSGNTIYFGEGSWLTVV.

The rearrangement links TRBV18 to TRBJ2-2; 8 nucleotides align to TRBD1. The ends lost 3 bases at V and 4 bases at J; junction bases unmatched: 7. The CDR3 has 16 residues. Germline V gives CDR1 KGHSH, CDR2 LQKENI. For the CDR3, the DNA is TGTGCCAGCTCACCGTCGACAGGGGCCCCCACCGGGGAGCTGTTTTTT. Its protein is CASSPSTGAPTGELFF.

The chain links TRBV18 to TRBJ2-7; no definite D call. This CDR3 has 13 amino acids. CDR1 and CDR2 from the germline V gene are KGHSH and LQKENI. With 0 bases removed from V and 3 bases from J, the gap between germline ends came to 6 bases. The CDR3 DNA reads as TGTGCCAGCTCACCACCGTCAGTCTACGAGCAGTACTTC. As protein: CASSPPSVYEQYF.